The rows below give T cell receptor beta chains drawn from one sample of a study of cytomegalovirus exposure and HLA in healthy donors. Measured with immunoSEQ multiplex PCR; TCRdb has only the in-frame clones, and not every one. Of some 150,000 clones detected, approximately 80% appear once; the ten largest clones hold approximately 4%. The sequenced material came from PBMCs. These receptors were taken from a woman in her forties in good health and CMV-seropositive. CDR3s include the opening cysteine and the closing phenylalanine or tryptophan. Each record gives: CDR3 length, D gene, J gene, clone size, V gene, CDR3 DNA, CDR3 protein. The D gene is left open where the match is weak. The size of a clone is reported for some rows only, either as once, few or many, or as a class for expanded clones.

>14|.|TRBJ2-2|.|TRBV10-2
TGCGCCAGCAGTGAGTCCCCCCTTCCGGGGGAGCTGTTTTTT
CASSESPLPGELFF
>13|.|TRBJ1-6|.|TRBV7-9
TGTGCCAGCAGCCCCGCCGGTCTTTCACCCCTCCACTTT
CASSPAGLSPLHF
>16|TRBD2|TRBJ2-7|few|TRBV5-8
TGTGCCAGCAGCGGGCTGGGGCGGGAGGAAACCTACGAGCAGTACTTC
CASSGLGREETYEQYF
>16|.|TRBJ2-7|.|TRBV27
TGTGCCACCATGAGGAGGCGTGCAGGGGACGCCTACGAGCAGTACTTC
CATMRRRAGDAYEQYF
>17|TRBD1|TRBJ1-3|.|TRBV5-4
TGTGCCAGCAGCCGGGGGACAGGGGGAATCTCTGGAAACACCATATATTTT
CASSRGTGGISGNTIYF
>16|.|TRBJ2-6|.|TRBV9
TGTGCCAGCAGCTCCTCTCAGCGATCTGGGGCCAACGTCCTGACTTTC
CASSSSQRSGANVLTF
>14|.|TRBJ1-3|once|TRBV19
TGTGCCAGCGCACCCCGGGGAACTGGAAACACCATATATTTT
CASAPRGTGNTIYF
>17|TRBD1|TRBJ2-6|.|TRBV19
TGTGCCAGTAGTCTCGGGACAGGTTACGCTGGGGCCAACGTCCTGACTTTC
CASSLGTGYAGANVLTF
>15|.|TRBJ1-1|once|TRBV18
TGTGCCAGCTCACCCCGGGCAGGGGCGGACACTGAAGCTTTCTTT
CASSPRAGADTEAFF
>16|TRBD1|TRBJ2-1|.|TRBV7-9
TGTGCCAGCAGCAAGACAGGGGCGAGCTCCTACAATGAGCAGTTCTTC
CASSKTGASSYNEQFF
>14|TRBD1|TRBJ2-7|.|TRBV7-2
TGTGCCAGCAGCTCGGGACAGGGCGGTTACGAGCAGTACTTC
CASSSGQGGYEQYF
>15|TRBD2|TRBJ2-1|.|TRBV5-1
TGCGCCAGCAGCTCTAGCGGGAGCTCCTACAATGAGCAGTTCTTC
CASSSSGSSYNEQFF
>16|TRBD2|TRBJ2-5|.|TRBV5-4
TGTGCCAGCAGCGTATTAGCGGGGGGCTTCCAAGAGACCCAGTACTTC
CASSVLAGGFQETQYF
>13|.|TRBJ1-2|.|TRBV25-1
TGTGCCAGCAGTCGGGAGGCGAACTATGGCTACACCTTC
CASSREANYGYTF
>13|TRBD2|TRBJ2-7|.|TRBV11-2
TGTGCCAGCAGCTTCTCGGGGGGCTACGAGCAGTACTTC
CASSFSGGYEQYF
>15|.|TRBJ2-7|.|TRBV18
TGTGCCAGCTCACCACAAACGGGGGGCGGGCACGAGCAGTACTTC
CASSPQTGGGHEQYF
>15|.|TRBJ1-1|.|TRBV18
TGTGCCAGCTCACCACAGGGGTATACGAACACTGAAGCTTTCTTT
CASSPQGYTNTEAFF
>14|TRBD1|TRBJ2-5|.|TRBV28
TGTGCCAGCGCCACAGGGGGCCCCCTTAATAAGCAGTACTTC
CASATGGPLNKQYF
>14|.|TRBJ1-2|.|TRBV27
TGTGCCAGCAGTCCGCAAACAGGGAACTATGGCTACACCTTC
CASSPQTGNYGYTF
>12|.|TRBJ1-1|.|TRBV7-9
TGTTCCAGCAGCCTACCCTCTGGTGAAGCTTTCTTT
CSSSLPSGEAFF
>15|TRBD1|TRBJ2-5|.|TRBV9
TGTGCCAGCGGCGTATCGACAGGGGCGGAAGAGACCCAGTACTTC
CASGVSTGAEETQYF
>17|TRBD2|TRBJ2-7|once|TRBV2
TGTGCCAGCAGCCCAGGAGGTGGTAGCGGGAGGTCCTACGAGCAGTACTTC
CASSPGGGSGRSYEQYF
>16|TRBD2|TRBJ2-6|.|TRBV19
TGTGCCAGTAGTATCGGGGGGGGCGCTGGGGCCAACGTCCTGACTTTC
CASSIGGGAGANVLTF
>11|TRBD1|TRBJ2-7|.|TRBV18
TGTGCCAGCTCAGAGACAGGGGGCGAGTACTTC
CASSETGGEYF
>15|.|TRBJ1-4|.|TRBV7-9
TGTGCCAGCAGCCCCCGGACAGATACTAATGAAAAACTGTTTTTT
CASSPRTDTNEKLFF
>13|.|TRBJ1-5|.|TRBV6-5
TGTGCCAGCAGTGACAGATCCTATCAGCCCCAGCATTTT
CASSDRSYQPQHF
>13|.|TRBJ2-4|once|TRBV27
TGTGCCAGCAGTTTATCGACAGGAAACATTCAGTACTTC
CASSLSTGNIQYF
>13|.|TRBJ2-1|.|TRBV27
TGTGCCAGCCAAACAGACAGATACAATGAGCAGTTCTTC
CASQTDRYNEQFF
>14|.|TRBJ2-7|.|TRBV27
TGTGCCAGCAGTTTAGGGGGACTGCCCTACGAGCAGTACTTC
CASSLGGLPYEQYF
>15|.|TRBJ1-2|.|TRBV6-5
TGTGCCAGCAGTTACTCGGGTGGGCAGACCTATGGCTACACCTTC
CASSYSGGQTYGYTF
>15|TRBD1|TRBJ2-5|.|TRBV5-4
TGTGCCAGCAGCTTGAAGACAGGGACCCTAGGGACCCAGTACTTC
CASSLKTGTLGTQYF
>14|.|TRBJ1-1|.|TRBV9
TGTGCCAGCAGCGTAGACCCGCGGAGGACTGAAGCTTTCTTT
CASSVDPRRTEAFF
>14|TRBD1|TRBJ2-7|.|TRBV18
TGTGCCAGCTCGCAGGGACAGGGAGGCTACGAGCAGTACTTC
CASSQGQGGYEQYF
>18|TRBD2|TRBJ2-2|.|TRBV28
TGTGCCAGCAGTTTATCGACTAGCGGGAGGCCGTACACCGGGGAGCTGTTTTTT
CASSLSTSGRPYTGELFF
>17|.|TRBJ2-7|.|TRBV21-1
TGTGCCAGCAGCCCCAATAGACTAGCGGGAGTCTCCTACGAGCAGTACTTC
CASSPNRLAGVSYEQYF
>17|TRBD1|TRBJ2-5|.|TRBV12-5
TGTGCTAGTGGTTTGGGGGACGACAGGGGGCCTCGGGAGACCCAGTACTTC
CASGLGDDRGPRETQYF
>14|TRBD2|TRBJ2-1|.|TRBV27
TGTGCCAGCACCTTTCATGGGAGGGGAAATGAGCAGTTCTTC
CASTFHGRGNEQFF
>16|.|TRBJ2-2|.|TRBV5-1
TGCGCCAGCAGCTTGCGGCGGGAGCAGGGGACCGGGGAGCTGTTTTTT
CASSLRREQGTGELFF
>15|TRBD2|TRBJ2-3|.|TRBV5-4
TGTGCCAGCAGTAGTGAACTAGCGGGCACAGATACGCAGTATTTT
CASSSELAGTDTQYF
>13|.|TRBJ2-7|.|TRBV7-3
TGTGCCAGCAGCCGCGACAGGTTCTACGAGCAGTACTTC
CASSRDRFYEQYF
>15|.|TRBJ2-1|.|TRBV19
TGTGCCAGTTCCAACTGGGGGGTGCGGGACAATGAGCAGTTCTTC
CASSNWGVRDNEQFF
>15|.|TRBJ1-4|once|TRBV7-2
TGTGCCAGCAGCTTAAGGGGGAGCGCAGATGAAAAACTGTTTTTT
CASSLRGSADEKLFF
>15|.|TRBJ1-4|.|TRBV28
TGTGCCAGCAGTCCCCGTGTAGCCTATAATGAAAAACTGTTTTTT
CASSPRVAYNEKLFF
>14|.|TRBJ2-2|.|TRBV29-1
TGCAGCGTTGATCTTGCAGGGAACACCGGGGAGCTGTTTTTT
CSVDLAGNTGELFF
>14|.|TRBJ1-2|.|TRBV19
TGTGCCAGTAGTATAAAGGGGTCAGGCTATGGCTACACCTTC
CASSIKGSGYGYTF
>15|.|TRBJ2-1|.|TRBV6-6
TGTGCCAGCAGTTACCAGGCGGCGGGGTGGGACGAGCAGTTCTTC
CASSYQAAGWDEQFF
>15|TRBD1|TRBJ1-6|.|TRBV5-1
TGCGCCAGCAGCTCCGGGACAGGGTACAATTCACCCCTCCACTTT
CASSSGTGYNSPLHF
>14|TRBD1|TRBJ1-5|.|TRBV6-5
TGTGCCAGCAGTAGAGACAGGGTGGATCAGCCCCAGCATTTT
CASSRDRVDQPQHF
>16|.|TRBJ2-6|.|TRBV19
TGTGCCAGTAGTATGGAGGGGGCTGGTGGGGCCAACGTCCTGACTTTC
CASSMEGAGGANVLTF
>16|TRBD1|TRBJ1-1|.|TRBV27
TGTGCCAGCAGTCGCCGAATTGACAGGGGCGAGGCTGAAGCTTTCTTT
CASSRRIDRGEAEAFF
>10|.|TRBJ1-1|once|TRBV20-1
TGCAGTTCCCGTTTAACAGCAGCTTTCTTT
CSSRLTAAFF
>15|TRBD1|TRBJ2-3|.|TRBV7-6
TGTGCCAGCAGCAGGGACAGGGGATACACAGATACGCAGTATTTT
CASSRDRGYTDTQYF
>15|TRBD2|TRBJ2-3|.|TRBV6-1
TGTGCCAGAACCTCCCCCCGGGGGGACACAGATACGCAGTATTTT
CARTSPRGDTDTQYF
>15|TRBD2|TRBJ2-1|.|TRBV7-9
TGTGCCAGCAGCTCACGGCGGGGGAACTACAATGAGCAGTTCTTC
CASSSRRGNYNEQFF
>15|TRBD2|TRBJ2-7|.|TRBV11-2
TGTGCCAGCAGCTTAGGGCCTAGCGGGAGCTACGAGCAGTACTTC
CASSLGPSGSYEQYF